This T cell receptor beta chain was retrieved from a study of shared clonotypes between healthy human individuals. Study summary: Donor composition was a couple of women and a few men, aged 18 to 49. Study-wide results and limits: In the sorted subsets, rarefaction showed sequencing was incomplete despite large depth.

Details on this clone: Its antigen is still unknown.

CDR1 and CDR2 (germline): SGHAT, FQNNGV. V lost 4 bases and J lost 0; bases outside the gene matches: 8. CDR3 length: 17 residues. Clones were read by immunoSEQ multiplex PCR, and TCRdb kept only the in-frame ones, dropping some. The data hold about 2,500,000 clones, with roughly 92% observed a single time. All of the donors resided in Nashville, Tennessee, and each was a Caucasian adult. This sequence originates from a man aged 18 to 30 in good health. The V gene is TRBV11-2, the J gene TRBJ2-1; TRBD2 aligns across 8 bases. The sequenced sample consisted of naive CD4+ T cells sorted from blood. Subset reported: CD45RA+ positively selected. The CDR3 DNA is TGTGCCAGCAGCTCCTCCTGGAGCGGGGGCTCCTACAATGAGCAGTTCTTC. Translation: CASSSSWSGGSYNEQFF. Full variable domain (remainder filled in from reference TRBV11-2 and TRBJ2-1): EAGVAQSPRYKIIEKRQSVAFWCNPISGHATLYWYQQILGQGPKLLIQFQNNGVVDDSQLPKDRFSAERLKGVDSTLKIQPAKLEDSAVYLCASSSSWSGGSYNEQFFGPGTRLTVL.